These 23 T cell receptor beta chains share one sample of origin, sequenced in a study of T cell responses to AZD1222 COVID-19 vaccine. Profiling relied on immunoSEQ multiplex PCR, and the TCRdb table lists in-frame clones only, not all of them. The sample yields tens of thousands of clones, 84% seen once. Sample: peripheral blood, taken on day 0 of AZD1222 vaccination. These receptors were taken from an adult in good health.

This clone was counted a few times. The gene calls are TRBV28 and TRBJ2-1; TRBD1 is a possible D gene (7 bases). The CDR3 is made up of 17 amino acids. Trimming removed 1 base at V and 6 bases at J, with 19 bases between. The germline V gene encodes CDR1 MDHEN and CDR2 SYDVKM. As DNA, the CDR3 is TGTGCCAGCAGTTTATTTTCCCTCAGGGGGGTCCCCAATGAGCAGTTCTTC. It encodes CASSLFSLRGVPNEQFF.

The chain joins TRBV19 to TRBJ2-7; D gene unclear. From germline, CDR1 is LNHDA and CDR2 SQIVND (reference sequence). The ends were cut back, 4 bases at V and 2 bases at J, with 6 bases in the middle. The CDR3 sequence is 12 residues long. The CDR3 DNA sequence: TGTGCCAGTAGTACTCCCCCCTACGAGCAGTACTTC. Residues: CASSTPPYEQYF.

The J gene is TRBJ2-5, the V gene TRBV10-1; 8 positions agree with TRBD2. V lost 11 bases and J lost 4; bases outside the gene matches: 6. The CDR3 extends over 12 amino acids. The germline V gene has CDR1 WNHNN and CDR2 SYGVQD (reference sequence). CDR3 sequence reads: CADAGGTETQYF. The CDR3 region has the DNA TGCGCCGACGCGGGGGGAACAGAGACCCAGTACTTC.

J is TRBJ1-6 and V is TRBV6-5; no clear D gene. The length of the CDR3 is 14 residues. V shed 5 bases and J shed 8 bases, with 13 bases lying between them. Germline values: CDR1 MNHEY, CDR2 SVGAGI. CDR3 nucleotides: TGTGCCAGCAGTCAATATAAGTTGGATTCACCCCTCCACTTT. Translation: CASSQYKLDSPLHF.

The V call is TRBV5-5, the J call TRBJ1-1; D is undetermined. Germline-derived CDR1 and CDR2 are SGHKS and YYEKEE (reference sequence). This CDR3 has 11 residues. Trimming took off 2 bases at V and 4 bases at J, with 3 bases between the two ends. CDR3 sequence reads: CASSFGTEAFF. The CDR3 DNA follows: TGTGCCAGCAGCTTCGGCACTGAAGCTTTCTTT.

This clone appeared once. V gene TRBV5-1 combines with J gene TRBJ1-2; D is possibly TRBD1 (5 bases). V lost 4 bases, J lost 7 bases, and 14 bases lay in between. The germline gives CDR1 SGHRS, CDR2 YFSETQ. There are 13 residues in the CDR3. The CDR3 sequence is CASSPGAGGGYTF. In nucleotides, the CDR3 is TGCGCCAGCAGCCCCGGGGCTGGGGGTGGCTACACCTTC. The whole variable domain, filled in from reference TRBV5-1 and TRBJ1-2, reads KAGVTQTPRYLIKTRGQQVTLSCSPISGHRSVSWYQQTPGQGLQFLFEYFSETQRNKGNFPGRFSGRQFSNSRSEMNVSTLELGDSALYLCASSPGAGGGYTFGSGTRLTVV.

Only a few counts were recorded for this clone. This rearrangement joins TRBV2 to TRBJ2-7; 9 bases align to TRBD1. The CDR3 sequence is 15 residues long. In germline, CDR1 is SNHLY, CDR2 FYNNEI. Trimming cost V 8 bases and J 3 bases; bases outside gene matches: 11. CDR3 bases: TGTGCCAGCCACCAAGGCGGGACAGGGCTCTACGAGCAGTACTTC. It codes for CASHQGGTGLYEQYF.

The gene calls are TRBV4-3 and TRBJ2-5, with D unclear. The germline V gene has CDR1 LGHNA and CDR2 YSLEER. With 0 bases removed from V and 5 bases from J, the gap between germline ends came to 13 bases. This CDR3 comprises 15 residues. Here the CDR3 DNA reads TGCGCCAGCAGCCAAGATAGGGTCCGGTTGGAGACCCAGTACTTC. This codes for CASSQDRVRLETQYF.

This clone was seen more than once but under ten times. The chain couples TRBV19 to TRBJ1-5; D might be TRBD1 (5 bases). Germline CDR1 and CDR2: LNHDA and SQIVND (reference sequence). CDR3 size: 14 residues. V was trimmed by 2 bases and J by 7 bases, leaving 12 bases between them. CDR3 protein: CASSISRTRQPQHF. In DNA, the CDR3 is TGTGCCAGTAGTATATCTAGGACACGACAGCCCCAGCATTTT.

This clone was seen only a few times. V and J are TRBV28 and TRBJ1-2; 7 nucleotides align to TRBD1. With 10 bases clipped from V and 5 bases from J, the junction kept 7 bases outside the gene matches. This CDR3 contains 12 residues. The germline V gene has CDR1 MDHEN and CDR2 SYDVKM. CDR3 loop: CAIQGQTYGYTF. The DNA of the CDR3 is TGTGCCATCCAGGGACAGACTTATGGCTACACCTTC.

This rearrangement joins TRBV12-5 to TRBJ2-5; maybe TRBD1 (7 bases). V lost 8 bases and J 4 bases, leaving 20 bases between the germline ends. The length of the CDR3 is 15 residues. Germline V gene sequence: CDR1 LGHNT, CDR2 FRNRAP. CDR3 residues: CASTPGGSPRETQYF. In DNA form, the CDR3 reads TGTGCTAGTACGCCAGGGGGGAGTCCACGAGAGACCCAGTACTTC.

V usage is TRBV7-8 and J usage is TRBJ1-2; 12 bases line up with TRBD1. CDR1 and CDR2 from the germline V gene are SGHVS and FQNEAQ. The ends lost 4 bases at V and 7 bases at J; junction bases unmatched: 13. This CDR3 spans 17 amino acids. In DNA, the CDR3 is TGTGCCAGCAGCTCGACCCCCCCGGGACAGGGGGCTGCTGGCTACACCTTC. Translation gives CASSSTPPGQGAAGYTF.

The gene calls are TRBV5-8 and TRBJ2-7; the D gene could be TRBD1 or TRBD2 (5 bases each). This CDR3 contains 12 residues. Deletions cut 4 bases from V and 7 bases from J, with 12 bases between. Per germline, CDR1 SGHTS and CDR2 YDEGEE. The CDR3 DNA reads as TGTGCCAGCAGCAGGGGCCCGGGGGAGCAGTACTTC. Protein: CASSRGPGEQYF.

This chain connects TRBV9 to TRBJ1-3; D is uncertain. CDR1 and CDR2 (germline): SGDLS, YYNGEE. This CDR3 is built from 14 residues. V dropped 4 bases and J dropped 0 bases, with 8 bases sitting between them. The CDR3 DNA follows: TGTGCCAGCAGCCAGGTCCTCTCTGGAAACACCATATATTTT. Protein: CASSQVLSGNTIYF.

As to this clone: One end of the junction varies from germline; a read error may be responsible. This chain connects TRBV7-2 to TRBJ2-7, with a weak D call TRBD1 (6 bases). The CDR3 extends over 14 amino acids. The germline V gene encodes CDR1 SGHTA and CDR2 FQGNSA. The CDR3: CASTLDRNSYEQYF. The CDR3 region has the DNA TGTGCCAGCACCTTAGACAGGAATTCCTACGAGCAGTACTTC.

Only one count was recorded for this clone. Germline and junction disagree at one end, which may indicate a read error. The rearrangement links TRBV19 to TRBJ2-1; TRBD2 aligns across 9 bases. Germline CDR1 is LNHDA and CDR2 is SQIVND (reference sequence). The CDR3 length is 19 residues. The CDR3 DNA is TGTGCCAGTACTATAACCGGGACTAGCACTCTGAGCTCCTACAATGAGCAGTTCTTC. It specifies CASTITGTSTLSSYNEQFF. The full variable domain, completed using reference TRBV19 and TRBJ2-1, is DGGITQSPKYLFRKEGQNVTLSCEQNLNHDAMYWYRQDPGQGLRLIYYSQIVNDFQKGDIAEGYSVSREKKESFPLTVTSAQKNPTAFYLCASTITGTSTLSSYNEQFFGPGTRLTVL.

The gene calls are TRBV5-4 and TRBJ2-5; 10 nucleotides align to TRBD1. Germline V gene sequence: CDR1 SGHNT, CDR2 YYREEE (reference sequence). The CDR3 is made up of 15 amino acids. Losses at the gene ends were 4 bases for V and 4 bases for J; bases not matched to a gene: 7. In DNA form, the CDR3 reads TGTGCCAGCAGCACTAGACAGGGGGCACGAGAGACCCAGTACTTC. Its translation is CASSTRQGARETQYF. The entire variable domain, with the rest obtained from reference TRBV5-4 and TRBJ2-5, is as follows: ETGVTQSPTHLIKTRGQQVTLRCSSQSGHNTVSWYQQALGQGPQFIFQYYREEENGRGNFPPRFSGLQFPNYSSELNVNALELDDSALYLCASSTRQGARETQYFGPGTRLLVL.

The chain recombines TRBV4-1 with TRBJ2-3, with TRBD2 matching over 13 bases. There are 19 residues in the CDR3. V lost 4 bases and J lost 3; bases outside the gene matches: 13. Per germline, CDR1 MGHRA and CDR2 YSYEKL. The CDR3 here is CASSLTSGGVPGATDTQYF. CDR3 nucleotide sequence: TGCGCCAGCAGCCTCACTAGCGGGGGGGTCCCAGGGGCAACAGATACGCAGTATTTT.

A word on this clone: Other DNA sequences from this sample encode an identical CDR3 as well. The chain employs TRBV5-1 and TRBJ1-1, with 7 bases fitting TRBD1. J lost 0 bases, V lost 1 base, and 3 bases had no gene match. The CDR3 is 15 amino acids. The germline V gene encodes CDR1 SGHRS and CDR2 YFSETQ. The CDR3 sequence: CASSLTGTVNTEAFF. The CDR3 DNA sequence: TGCGCCAGCAGCTTGACCGGGACAGTGAACACTGAAGCTTTCTTT.

CDR3 amino acids: CASSLGTVSYGYTF. CDR3 coding DNA: TGTGCCAGCAGCTTAGGAACAGTGAGCTATGGCTACACCTTC. The chain carries TRBV11-2 and TRBJ1-2; no clear D gene. In germline, CDR1 is SGHAT, CDR2 FQNNGV. The CDR3 is 14 residues long. V was pared by 1 base and J by 4 bases, with 10 bases between.

As for this clone: One end of the junction varies from germline; a read error may be responsible. The CDR3 spells CASSLGGAMGADTQYF. CDR3 DNA sequence: TGTGCCAGCAGTTTAGGGGGGGCCATGGGCGCAGATACGCAGTATTTT. The genes are TRBV7-2 and TRBJ2-3, with a weak D call TRBD2 (7 bases). The germline V gene encodes CDR1 SGHTA and CDR2 FQGNSA. The CDR3 loop spans 16 amino acids.

This clone was observed once. The chain links TRBV6-5 to TRBJ1-2; no reliable D call. Germline V gene sequence: CDR1 MNHEY, CDR2 SVGAGI. V was cut by 5 bases and J by 2 bases, with 12 bases left in between. The CDR3 has 14 amino acids. In nucleotides, the CDR3 is TGTGCCAGCAGTCAAACGCTACCCAACTATGGCTACACCTTC. Translated: CASSQTLPNYGYTF.

The chain links TRBV18 to TRBJ2-7; D is unresolved. CDR1 is KGHSH, CDR2 LQKENI, per germline. The CDR3 is 14 amino acids. Trimming pared 0 bases from V and 3 bases from J, leaving 9 bases between. This chain's CDR3 is CASSPPAGGYEQYF. CDR3 DNA: TGTGCCAGCTCACCACCCGCAGGTGGCTACGAGCAGTACTTC.